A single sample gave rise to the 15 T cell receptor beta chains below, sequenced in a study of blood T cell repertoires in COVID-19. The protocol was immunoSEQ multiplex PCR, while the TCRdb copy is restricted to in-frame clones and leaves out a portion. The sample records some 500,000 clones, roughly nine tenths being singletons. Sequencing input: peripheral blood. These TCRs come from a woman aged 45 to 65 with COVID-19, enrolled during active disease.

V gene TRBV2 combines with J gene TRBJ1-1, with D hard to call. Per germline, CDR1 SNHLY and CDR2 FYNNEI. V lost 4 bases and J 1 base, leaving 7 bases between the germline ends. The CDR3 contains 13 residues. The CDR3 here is CASSVNRNTEAFF. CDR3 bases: TGTGCCAGCAGTGTAAACAGGAACACTGAAGCTTTCTTT.

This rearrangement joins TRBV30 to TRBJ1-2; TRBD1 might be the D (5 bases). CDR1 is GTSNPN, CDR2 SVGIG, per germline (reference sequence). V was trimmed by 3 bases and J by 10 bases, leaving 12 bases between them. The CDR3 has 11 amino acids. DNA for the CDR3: TGTGCCTGGAGGGGGGGAATTGTCTACACCTTC. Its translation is CAWRGGIVYTF.

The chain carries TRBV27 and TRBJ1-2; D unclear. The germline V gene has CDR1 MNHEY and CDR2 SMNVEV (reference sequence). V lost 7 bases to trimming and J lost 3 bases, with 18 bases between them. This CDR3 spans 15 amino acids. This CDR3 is CASTTTAVVDYGYTF. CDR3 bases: TGTGCCAGCACGACCACAGCTGTCGTCGACTATGGCTACACCTTC.

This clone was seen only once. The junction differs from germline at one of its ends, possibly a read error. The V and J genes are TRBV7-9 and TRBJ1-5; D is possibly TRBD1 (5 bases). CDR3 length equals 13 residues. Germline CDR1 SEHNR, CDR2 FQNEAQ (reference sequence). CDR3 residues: CASGLGQFQPQHF. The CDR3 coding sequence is TGTGCCAGCGGCTTGGGGCAGTTTCAGCCCCAGCATTTT.

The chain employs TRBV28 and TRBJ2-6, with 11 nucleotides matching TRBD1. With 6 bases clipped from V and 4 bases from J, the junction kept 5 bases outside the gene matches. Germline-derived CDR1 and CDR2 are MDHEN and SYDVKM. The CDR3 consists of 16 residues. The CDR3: CASSRDRGTGANVLTF. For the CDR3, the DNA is TGTGCCAGCAGCCGGGACAGGGGGACGGGGGCCAACGTCCTGACTTTC. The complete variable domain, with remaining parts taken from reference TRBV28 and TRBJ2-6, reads DVKVTQSSRYLVKRTGEKVFLECVQDMDHENMFWYRQDPGLGLRLIYFSYDVKMKEKGDIPEGYSVSREKKERFSLILESASTNQTSMYLCASSRDRGTGANVLTFGAGSRLTVL.

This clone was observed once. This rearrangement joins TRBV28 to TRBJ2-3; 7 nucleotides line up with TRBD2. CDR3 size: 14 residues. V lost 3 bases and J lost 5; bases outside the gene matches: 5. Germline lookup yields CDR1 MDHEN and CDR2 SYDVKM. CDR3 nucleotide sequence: TGTGCCAGCAGTTTCAAAGCGGGACGAGATACGCAGTATTTT. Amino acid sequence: CASSFKAGRDTQYF.

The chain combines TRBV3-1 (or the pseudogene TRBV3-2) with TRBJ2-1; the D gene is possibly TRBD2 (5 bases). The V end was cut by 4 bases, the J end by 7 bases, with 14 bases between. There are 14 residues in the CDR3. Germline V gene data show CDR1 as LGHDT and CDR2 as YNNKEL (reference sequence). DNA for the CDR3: TGTGCCAGCAGCCCCCCTTTGCGGGTTAATGAGCAGTTCTTC. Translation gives CASSPPLRVNEQFF.

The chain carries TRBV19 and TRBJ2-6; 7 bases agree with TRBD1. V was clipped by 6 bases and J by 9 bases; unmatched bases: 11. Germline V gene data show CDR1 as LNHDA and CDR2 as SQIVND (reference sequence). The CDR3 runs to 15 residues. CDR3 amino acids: CASRMLTGSDNVLTF. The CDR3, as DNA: TGTGCCAGTAGGATGTTGACAGGGAGTGACAACGTCCTGACTTTC. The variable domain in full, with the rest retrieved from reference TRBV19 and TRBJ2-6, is DGGITQSPKYLFRKEGQNVTLSCEQNLNHDAMYWYRQDPGQGLRLIYYSQIVNDFQKGDIAEGYSVSREKKESFPLTVTSAQKNPTAFYLCASRMLTGSDNVLTFGAGSRLTVL.

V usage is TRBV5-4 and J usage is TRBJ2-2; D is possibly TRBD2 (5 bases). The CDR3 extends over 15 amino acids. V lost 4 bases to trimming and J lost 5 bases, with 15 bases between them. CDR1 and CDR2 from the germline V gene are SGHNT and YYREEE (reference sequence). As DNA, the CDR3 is TGTGCCAGCAGCAGCGGACGAATCAGGACCGGGGAGCTGTTTTTT. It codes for CASSSGRIRTGELFF.

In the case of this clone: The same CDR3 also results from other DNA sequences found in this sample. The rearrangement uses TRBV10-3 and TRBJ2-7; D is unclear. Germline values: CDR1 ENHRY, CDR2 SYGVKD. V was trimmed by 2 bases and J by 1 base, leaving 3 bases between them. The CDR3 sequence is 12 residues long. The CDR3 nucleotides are TGTGCCATCAGTGAGCTATCCTACGAGCAGTACTTC. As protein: CAISELSYEQYF.

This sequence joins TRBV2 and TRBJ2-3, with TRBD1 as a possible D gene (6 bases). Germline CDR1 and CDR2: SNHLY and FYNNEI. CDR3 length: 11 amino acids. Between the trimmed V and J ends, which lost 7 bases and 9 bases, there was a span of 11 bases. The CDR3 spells CASTPQGTQYF. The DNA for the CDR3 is TGTGCCAGCACCCCACAGGGAACGCAGTATTTT.

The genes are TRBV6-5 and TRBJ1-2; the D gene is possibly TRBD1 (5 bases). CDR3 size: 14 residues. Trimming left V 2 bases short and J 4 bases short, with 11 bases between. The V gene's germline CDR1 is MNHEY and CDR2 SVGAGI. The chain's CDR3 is CASSYLDKPYGYTF. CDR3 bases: TGTGCCAGCAGTTACCTGGACAAACCCTATGGCTACACCTTC.

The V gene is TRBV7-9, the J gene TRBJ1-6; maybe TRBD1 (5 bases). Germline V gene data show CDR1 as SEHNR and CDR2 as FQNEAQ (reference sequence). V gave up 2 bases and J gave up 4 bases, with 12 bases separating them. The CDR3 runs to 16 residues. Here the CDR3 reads CASSLTQGGYNSPLHF. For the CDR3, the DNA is TGTGCCAGCAGCTTAACGCAGGGCGGTTATAATTCACCCCTCCACTTT.

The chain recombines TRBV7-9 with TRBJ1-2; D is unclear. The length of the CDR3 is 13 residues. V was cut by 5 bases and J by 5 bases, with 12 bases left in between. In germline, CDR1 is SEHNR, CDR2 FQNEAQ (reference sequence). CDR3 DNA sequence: TGTGCCAGCAGCCCGGGATCTGGGTATGGCTACACCTTC. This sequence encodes CASSPGSGYGYTF.

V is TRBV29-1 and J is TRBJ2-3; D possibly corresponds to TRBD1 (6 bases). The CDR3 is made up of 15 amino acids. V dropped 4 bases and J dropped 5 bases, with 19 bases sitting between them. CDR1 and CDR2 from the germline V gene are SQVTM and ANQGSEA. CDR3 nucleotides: TGCAGCGTTGTTCGTGGGGGCGGTAAACGAGATACGCAGTATTTT. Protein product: CSVVRGGGKRDTQYF.